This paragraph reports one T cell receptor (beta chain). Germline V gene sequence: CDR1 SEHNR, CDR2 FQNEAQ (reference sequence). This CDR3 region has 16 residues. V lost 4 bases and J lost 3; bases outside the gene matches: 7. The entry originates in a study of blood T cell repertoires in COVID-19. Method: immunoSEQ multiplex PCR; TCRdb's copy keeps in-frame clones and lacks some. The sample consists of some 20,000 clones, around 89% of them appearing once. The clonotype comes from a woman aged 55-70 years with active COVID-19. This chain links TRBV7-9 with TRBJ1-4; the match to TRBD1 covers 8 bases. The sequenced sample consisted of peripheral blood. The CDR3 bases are TGTGCCAGCAGCTCGGGGGTGGACAGGGCTAATGAAAAACTGTTTTTT. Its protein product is CASSSGVDRANEKLFF.